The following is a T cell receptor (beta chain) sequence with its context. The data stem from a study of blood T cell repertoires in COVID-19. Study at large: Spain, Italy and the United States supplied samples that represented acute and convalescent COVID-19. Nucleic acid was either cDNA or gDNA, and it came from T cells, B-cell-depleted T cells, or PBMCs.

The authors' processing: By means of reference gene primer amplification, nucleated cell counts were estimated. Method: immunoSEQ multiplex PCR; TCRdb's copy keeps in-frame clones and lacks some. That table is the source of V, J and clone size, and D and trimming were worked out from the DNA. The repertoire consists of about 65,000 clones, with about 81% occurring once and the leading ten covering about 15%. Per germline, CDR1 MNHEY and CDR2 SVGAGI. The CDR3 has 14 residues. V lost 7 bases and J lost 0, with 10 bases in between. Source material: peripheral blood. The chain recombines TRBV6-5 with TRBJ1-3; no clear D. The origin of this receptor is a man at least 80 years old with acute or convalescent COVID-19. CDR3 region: CASTAEYSGNTIYF. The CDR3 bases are TGTGCCAGCACGGCGGAATACTCTGGAAACACCATATATTTT.